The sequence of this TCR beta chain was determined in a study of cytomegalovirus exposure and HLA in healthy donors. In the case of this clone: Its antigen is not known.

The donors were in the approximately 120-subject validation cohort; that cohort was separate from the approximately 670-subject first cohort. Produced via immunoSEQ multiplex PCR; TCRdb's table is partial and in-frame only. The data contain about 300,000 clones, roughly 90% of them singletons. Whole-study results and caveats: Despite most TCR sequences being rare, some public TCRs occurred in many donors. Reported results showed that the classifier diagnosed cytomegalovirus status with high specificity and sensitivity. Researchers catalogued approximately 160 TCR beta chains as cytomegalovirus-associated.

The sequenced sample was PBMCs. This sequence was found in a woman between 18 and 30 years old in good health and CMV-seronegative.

CDR3 sequence reads: CASSRSGANVLTF. The CDR3 DNA reads TGCGCCAGCAGCCGCTCTGGGGCCAACGTCCTGACTTTC. The chain uses TRBV5-1 and TRBJ2-6, with D hard to call. V shed 4 bases and J shed 0 bases, with 2 bases lying between them. The length of the CDR3 is 13 residues. CDR1 and CDR2 (germline): SGHRS, YFSETQ.